Detailed here is one T cell receptor beta chain. No cognate antigen has been identified for it. The sample holds no much larger clone one base away, and base qualities are not on file. A FACSAria II was used to sort memory CD4+ T cells, defined as single viable CD3+CD4+CD8-CD45RO+ cells. CMV serostatus was assessed using a Roche Elecsys assay, by which serum IgG against CMV pp150, pp28, p38 and p52 was detected. Once the samples were thawed, total CD4+ T cells were enriched through positive selection using CD4 magnetic microbeads. The samples came from a separate study whose specific focus was interrogating the CD4+ T cell memory repertoire. Peripheral blood mononuclear cells were isolated and cryopreserved according to standard operating procedures, and serum was stored at -80 degrees C. Staining used CD3-PerCP (BW264/56), CD4-APC (RPA-T4), CD45RO-PE (UCHT1) and CD8-Pacific Orange (3B5) antibodies, with Sytox blue excluding non-viable cells.

The Quick-DNA Microprep Kit was used to extract genomic DNA from the sorted cells. Amplification of TCRbeta DNA was done with the immunoSEQ hsTCRbeta kit, following the protocol from the manufacturer. An Illumina MiSeq instrument was used to sequence the TCRbeta libraries. The authors' analysis ran thus. Once out-of-frame sequences had been removed, 2,204,828 distinct TCRbeta sequences were left, which works out to an average of roughly 70,000 per individual. Each individual was scored by the count of 150 to 200 previously reported CMV-associated TCRbeta sequences and the total productive distinct TCRbeta count. A beta-binomial model was reimplemented in Python, and scikit-learn random forests with default parameters were trained on US cohort data. Classifier performance on the Belgian cohort was summarized as median AUC with percentile confidence intervals calculated over 10,000 bootstrap iterations. The source is immuneACCESS, and TCRdb retained only in-frame sequences with V and J called. Part of the clones is not carried over; for the studies checked, unresolved V genes explain less than half of this, and the remainder is unexplained. V and J calls and clone size are given by that table; D and trimming were obtained from the DNA. Present in this sample are around 50,000 clones, 81% of which were seen just once. Approximately 0.99% of the sample is held by the ten biggest clonotypes.

CDR1 and CDR2, per the germline V gene (reference sequence), are LNHDA and SQIVND. V lost 4 bases and J lost 7 bases; the stretch between them is 17 bases long. CDR3 length: 15 amino acids, cysteine to phenylalanine. The read is trimmed to its CDR3 DNA, 45 bases read in frame from base 1. The data derive from a study of memory CD4+ T cells and cytomegalovirus serostatus (dated by TCRdb to between 2019 and 2020). For the wider study: A total of some 33 healthy Belgian adults, of whom 9 were CMV seropositive and some 25 were CMV seronegative, were included in the cohort. To replicate a published TCR-based CMV serostatus classifier, the study sequenced CD4+ memory TCRbeta repertoires from a Belgian cohort whose cytomegalovirus serostatus was known.

What the authors observed across the whole study: The results were interpreted as suggesting that the CMV-associated TCR signature is mostly present in the CD4+ memory repertoire. A median bootstrapped AUC of 0.95 with a 95% CI of 0.76-1.00 was achieved on the Belgian cohort by the original-framework classifier. Among the 160 or so previously reported CMV-associated TCRbeta sequences, 67 showed up in the CD4+ memory repertoires, with each one found in between one and five individuals. For predicting CMV serostatus, the median bootstrapped AUC was approximately 0.95 using the original framework and 0.9 to 0.92 using a US-trained random forest. Only CD4+CD45RO+ memory cells were sequenced, in contrast to the original study, which included naive and memory CD4+ and CD8+ populations.

Material for sequencing was memory CD4+ T cells from blood. The V and J genes are TRBV19 and TRBJ1-5; the best D guess is TRBD1, with 5 bases matching. This TCR derives from an adult in good health and CMV-seronegative. The nucleotides are TGTGCCAGTAGTACCGGGACGGCGAACGGGCAGCCCCAGCATTTT. This codes for CASSTGTANGQPQHF.